This TCR beta chain emerged from a study of cytomegalovirus exposure and HLA in healthy donors. Regarding the study as a whole: Among the CMV-associated chains, three were confirmed in vitro as specific for CMV antigens. Within a later analysis, the majority of CMV-associated TCR beta chains appeared HLA-restricted. The classifier reportedly diagnosed cytomegalovirus status with high sensitivity and specificity.

The V gene lost 11 bases and the J gene lost 1 base, with 20 bases spanning the gap. CDR3 length equals 15 residues. Germline-derived CDR1 and CDR2 are ENHRY and SYGVKD. Donors were ostensibly healthy at sampling, although undocumented immune exposures were probable. In the PCR, 60 Vbeta and 13 Jbeta primers were used. The protocol was immunoSEQ multiplex PCR, while the TCRdb copy is restricted to in-frame clones and leaves out a portion. The repertoire holds 74,000 or so clones, with approximately 75% as singletons. With regard to this clone: What it recognizes is unknown.

Sequencing was done on a sample of PBMCs. The clonotype originates from a woman in her 40s in good health and CMV-seronegative. V is TRBV10-3 and J is TRBJ1-1, with TRBD1 as a possible D gene (6 bases). The CDR3 DNA reads TGTGCCTCTAGGGGGGGACGGCGCCAGAACACTGAAGCTTTCTTT. Encoded protein: CASRGGRRQNTEAFF.